A selection of T cell receptor beta chains follows, all from one sample in a study of cytotoxic CD8 clonotypes in ibrutinib-treated CLL. Here immunoSEQ multiplex PCR was the method, and the copy in TCRdb shows in-frame clones only, minus some. This sample carries a few hundred thousand clones, about 64% of them seen once, and the ten largest clones take about 6.7%. Sequencing used PBMCs, obtained after 36 months of ibrutinib treatment. Receptor source: a human donor with chronic lymphocytic leukemia. The CDR3 runs from the conserved cysteine through the conserved F or W. Fields, in order: J gene, V gene, CDR3 protein.

J: TRBJ1-1
V: TRBV11-2
CDR3: CASSRDRGAFF

J: TRBJ2-1
V: TRBV27
CDR3: CASSFGGTGVNEQFF

J: TRBJ2-7
V: TRBV5-1
CDR3: CASPDREAYEQYF

J: TRBJ2-5
V: TRBV7-9
CDR3: CASGRGGQETQYF

J: TRBJ1-6
V: TRBV5-5
CDR3: CASRHALRGLIASPLHF

J: TRBJ2-5
V: TRBV2
CDR3: CASSEIGQGGQETQYF

J: TRBJ1-2
V: TRBV5-6
CDR3: CASSAQEQGKYYGYTF

J: TRBJ1-2
V: TRBV18
CDR3: CASSPPAGLGYGYTF

J: TRBJ1-1
V: TRBV2
CDR3: CASSEPPGQSMNTEAFF

J: TRBJ2-7
V: TRBV10-3
CDR3: CAISGTGRDFPYEQYF

J: TRBJ1-5
V: TRBV7-8
CDR3: CASSLNRDSQPQHF

J: TRBJ1-2
V: TRBV4-2
CDR3: CASSQGGGAYGYTF

J: TRBJ1-6
V: TRBV5-6
CDR3: CASSVSDSPLHF

J: TRBJ1-6
V: TRBV11-2
CDR3: CASSTEARTPLHF

J: TRBJ1-5
V: TRBV7-3
CDR3: CASREKGINQPQHF

J: TRBJ1-2
V: TRBV18
CDR3: CASSPGTGGSGGYTF

J: TRBJ2-1
V: TRBV7-2
CDR3: CASSFPVGLAGSNEQFF

J: TRBJ2-6
V: TRBV10-3
CDR3: CAISGTAAGANVLTF

J: TRBJ2-5
V: TRBV11-2
CDR3: CASSPYRGSEETQYF

J: TRBJ1-2
V: TRBV2
CDR3: CASRDRGRYGYTF

J: TRBJ2-7
V: TRBV4-1
CDR3: CASSQTWTEEQYF

J: TRBJ1-6
V: TRBV6-1
CDR3: CASSEAHNYNSPLHF

J: TRBJ2-7
V: TRBV29-1
CDR3: CSVCPSESNEQYF

J: TRBJ2-7
V: TRBV2
CDR3: CASSFFYGYEQYF

J: TRBJ1-4
V: TRBV6-5
CDR3: CASSSTGAEKLFF

J: TRBJ2-7
V: TRBV5-1
CDR3: CASSPPDRGPLPTSPYEQYF

J: TRBJ2-2
V: TRBV4-1
CDR3: CASSQFGTYANTGELFF

J: TRBJ2-5
V: TRBV11-2
CDR3: CASSLEYAVKYQETQYF

J: TRBJ1-2
V: TRBV27
CDR3: CASSLTSGYGYTF

J: TRBJ1-5
V: TRBV5-6
CDR3: CASSLQQGRGYSNQPQHF

J: TRBJ1-5
V: TRBV7-6
CDR3: CASSLAPGQGPQPQHF

J: TRBJ1-2
V: TRBV6-1
CDR3: CASTKGAGSYGYTF

J: TRBJ1-1
V: TRBV2
CDR3: CASIHSNRDTEAFF

J: TRBJ2-5
V: TRBV4-1
CDR3: CASSQTSDGATQYF

J: TRBJ2-2
V: TRBV29-1
CDR3: CSAQRGLNTGELFF

J: TRBJ1-4
V: TRBV5-1
CDR3: CASSTGQFNEKLFF

J: TRBJ2-7
V: TRBV10-1
CDR3: CASNLGTDSCSYEQYF

J: TRBJ2-3
V: TRBV5-6
CDR3: CASSLGQRDTDTQYF

J: TRBJ1-1
V: TRBV10-3
CDR3: CAISESMGSTEAFF

J: TRBJ2-1
V: TRBV4-2
CDR3: CASSLLAGGGYNEQFF

J: TRBJ1-4
V: TRBV29-1
CDR3: CSVRGTAYNEKLFF